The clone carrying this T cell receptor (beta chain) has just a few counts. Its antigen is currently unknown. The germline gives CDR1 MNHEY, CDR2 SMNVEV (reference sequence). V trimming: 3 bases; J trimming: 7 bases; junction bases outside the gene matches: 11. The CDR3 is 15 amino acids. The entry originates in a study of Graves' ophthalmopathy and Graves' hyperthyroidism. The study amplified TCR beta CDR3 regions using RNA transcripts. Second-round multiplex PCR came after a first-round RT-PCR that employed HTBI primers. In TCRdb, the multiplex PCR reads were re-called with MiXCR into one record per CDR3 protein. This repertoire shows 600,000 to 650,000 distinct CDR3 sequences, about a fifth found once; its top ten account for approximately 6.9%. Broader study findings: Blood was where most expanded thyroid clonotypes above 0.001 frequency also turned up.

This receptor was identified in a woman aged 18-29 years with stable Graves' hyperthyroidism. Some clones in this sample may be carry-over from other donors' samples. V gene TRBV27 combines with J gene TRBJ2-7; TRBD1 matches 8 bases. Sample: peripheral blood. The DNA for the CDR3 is TGTGCCAGCAGTTTTGGACAGGGTCTCCACGGGGAGCAGTACTTC. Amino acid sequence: CASSFGQGLHGEQYF.